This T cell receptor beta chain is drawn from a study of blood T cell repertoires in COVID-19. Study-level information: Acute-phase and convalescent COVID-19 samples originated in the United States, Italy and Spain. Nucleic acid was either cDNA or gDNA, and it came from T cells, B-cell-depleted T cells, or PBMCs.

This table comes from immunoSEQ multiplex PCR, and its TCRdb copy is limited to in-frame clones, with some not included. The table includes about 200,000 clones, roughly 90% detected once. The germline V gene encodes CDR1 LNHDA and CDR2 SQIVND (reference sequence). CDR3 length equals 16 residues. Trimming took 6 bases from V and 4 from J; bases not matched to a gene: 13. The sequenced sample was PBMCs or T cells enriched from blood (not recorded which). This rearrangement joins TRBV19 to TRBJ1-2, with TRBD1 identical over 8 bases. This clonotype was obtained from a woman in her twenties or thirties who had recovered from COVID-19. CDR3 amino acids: CASSFAQGAVIYGYTF. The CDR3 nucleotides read TGTGCCAGTAGCTTCGCCCAGGGGGCGGTTATCTATGGCTACACCTTC.